This T cell receptor (beta chain) was found in a study of response to subunit inactivated influenza vaccine. Comments on this clonotype: Its target is not known.

The CDR3 consists of 19 residues. The germline V gene has CDR1 LGHNA and CDR2 YSLEER. V was clipped by 0 bases and J by 2 bases; unmatched bases: 13. Each CDR3 protein gets one entry after TCRdb re-called the RT-PCR reads with MiXCR. Of about 530,000 distinct CDR3 sequences in the sample, about 11% were seen once. General study findings and limits: The authors suggested that every seasonal influenza vaccination recruits few new T cells.

The sample in question was PBMCs from blood, obtained on the day of vaccination. The rearrangement links TRBV4-3 to TRBJ2-1, with 7 bases fitting TRBD2. This sequence was found in a man aged 50 or older who received an inactivated influenza vaccine. The CDR3 nucleotides read TGCGCCAGCAGCCAAGATCGGCCGGGAGGCCTTCTCGCCTACAATGAGCAGTTCTTC. Translation gives CASSQDRPGGLLAYNEQFF.